Included here is one TCR beta chain sequence, with context. Its antigen remains unidentified. Unmatched junction bases numbered 8, after V lost 5 bases and J lost 3 bases. The CDR3 extends over 16 amino acids. Germline lookup yields CDR1 SEHNR and CDR2 FQNEAQ (reference sequence). The record originates from a study of cytomegalovirus exposure and HLA in healthy donors. A multiplex PCR was run with 60 Vbeta primers and 13 Jbeta primers. Here immunoSEQ multiplex PCR was the method, and the copy in TCRdb shows in-frame clones only, minus some. The profile shows around 140,000 clones, approximately 87% of them singletons. Study results and limitations: Per a prior analysis, the majority of TCR beta V segments were productive roughly 87% or roughly 30% of the time. The study labeled 150 to 200 TCR beta chains cytomegalovirus-associated. Researchers reported from a later analysis that most CMV-associated TCR beta chains appeared HLA-restricted.

The TCR originated in a woman aged 25 to 39 in good health and CMV-seronegative. Sequenced: PBMCs. The chain employs TRBV7-9 and TRBJ2-2, with 8 positions matching TRBD2. CDR3 protein: CASSQREREHTGELFF. CDR3 bases: TGTGCCAGCAGCCAAAGGGAGCGGGAGCACACCGGGGAGCTGTTTTTT.